The source of this T cell receptor beta chain is a study of OX40 agonist ivuxolimab in advanced cancers. Study outcomes and limitations: Among the lowest peripheral clonal expansion occurred in 0.1-3.0 mg/kg partial responders.

CDR1 SGHRS and CDR2 YFSETQ come from the germline V gene. Between the trimmed V and J ends, which lost 3 bases and 3 bases, there was a span of 12 bases. This CDR3 region has 14 residues. Assay: immunoSEQ multiplex PCR; the TCRdb copy retains only in-frame clones and omits some. The table lists some 75,000 clones, 85% to 90% of them singletons. Regarding this clone: The antigen remains undetermined.

This TCR was sampled from an adult with an advanced solid tumor such as melanoma, head and neck, liver or kidney cancer. The V and J genes are TRBV5-1 and TRBJ2-5; weak D call: TRBD1 (5 bases). The sequences come from CD4+ or CD8+ T cells sorted from blood, collected in a trial of the OX40 agonist ivuxolimab. CDR3 sequence: CASSSGQGKETQYF. The CDR3 region has the DNA TGCGCCAGCAGCTCTGGGCAGGGTAAAGAGACCCAGTACTTC.